This entry is about one T cell receptor (beta chain). Its specificity is not known. The sample originates from a study of T cell responses to AZD1222 COVID-19 vaccine. Study-level results: Nearly half of unique spike-specific TCRs reportedly avoided B.1.351 and B.1.1.7 mutated regions.

Clones were read by immunoSEQ multiplex PCR, and TCRdb kept only the in-frame ones, dropping some. Here the sample spans roughly 200,000 clones, approximately 90% being singletons. This receptor was taken from an adult who received the AZD1222 COVID-19 vaccine. This sample comprised peripheral blood, obtained 28 days after the second AZD1222 dose.

The CDR3 here is CASSRDATGGRYGYTF. CDR3 DNA sequence: TGTGCCAGCAGCAGGGATGCGACAGGGGGCAGGTATGGCTACACCTTC. The rearrangement uses TRBV5-4 and TRBJ1-2; 10 nucleotides align to TRBD1. Germline V lookup: CDR1 SGHNT, CDR2 YYREEE (reference sequence). Trimming cost V 4 bases and J 5 bases; bases outside gene matches: 11. CDR3 length: 16 residues.